Below, 6 T cell receptor beta chains from the same sample are listed, as sequenced in a study of T cells in Graves' hyperthyroidism and ophthalmopathy. TCR beta CDR3 sequences were amplified from RNA transcripts. TCR CDR3 regions were first amplified by RT-PCR with HTBI primers. TCRdb reprocessed the multiplex PCR reads with MiXCR, giving one entry per CDR3 protein. The sample lists around 560,000 distinct CDR3 sequences, roughly a sixth seen once, with approximately 20% in the top ten. Sequences were obtained from blood. The receptors stem from a woman aged 18 to 35 with Graves' hyperthyroidism.

In regard to this clonotype: This clone may be a read error of a much larger clone one base away. The chain joins TRBV3-1 to TRBJ1-1, with a weak D call TRBD1 (5 bases). CDR1 and CDR2 from the germline V gene are LGHDT and YNNKEL (reference sequence). The CDR3 extends over 14 amino acids. Trimming removed 4 bases at V and 1 base at J, with 10 bases between. In nucleotides, the CDR3 is TGTGCCAGCAGCCGTCTCACAGGGAACACTGAAGCTTTCTTT. It encodes CASSRLTGNTEAFF.

The chain uses TRBV20-1 and TRBJ2-7, with 8 positions matching TRBD1. Germline V CDR1 and CDR2: DFQATT, SNEGSKA (reference sequence). The CDR3 totals 14 residues. The ends lost 0 bases at V and 2 bases at J; junction bases unmatched: 3. CDR3 protein: CSARDYRGAYEQYF. The DNA for the CDR3 is TGCAGTGCTAGAGATTACAGGGGGGCCTACGAGCAGTACTTC.

This clonotype is a singleton in its sample. The V gene is TRBV12-3 or TRBV12-4, the J gene TRBJ1-5, with TRBD1 matching 8 bases. The length of the CDR3 is 14 residues. Losses at the gene ends were 8 bases for V and 7 bases for J; bases not matched to a gene: 10. The CDR3 spells CASAWAGGDQPQHF. CDR3 sequence (DNA): TGTGCCAGCGCCTGGGCAGGGGGCGACCAGCCCCAGCATTTT.

With regard to this clonotype: At one end the junction does not follow the germline gene, possibly because of a read error. This chain links TRBV19 with TRBJ2-3, with D perhaps TRBD2 (6 bases). Germline CDR1 LNHDA, CDR2 SQIVND (reference sequence). The CDR3 has 14 residues. Here the CDR3 reads CASRIAEYTDTQYF. CDR3 DNA: TGTGCCAGTAGGATAGCGGAGTACACAGATACGCAGTATTTT.

This clonotype was detected ten times or more. The chain recombines TRBV6-1 with TRBJ1-4; no firm D call. The V and J ends lost 5 bases and 0 bases respectively, with 4 bases between them. Looked up from germline, CDR1 is MNHNS and CDR2 is SASEGT. This CDR3 is built from 13 residues. The CDR3: CASSKATNEKLFF. The DNA for the CDR3 is TGTGCCAGCAGTAAGGCAACTAATGAAAAACTGTTTTTT.

Only a few counts were recorded for this clonotype. This rearrangement joins TRBV29-1 to TRBJ1-6; no clear D. There are 12 residues in the CDR3. Per germline, CDR1 SQVTM and CDR2 ANQGSEA. V was pared by 4 bases and J by 7 bases, with 8 bases between. The CDR3: CSVGPHNSPLHF. The CDR3 DNA follows: TGCAGCGTTGGCCCCCACAATTCACCCCTCCACTTT.